This T cell receptor (beta chain) was recorded in a study of Ad26.COV2.S vaccination and SARS-CoV-2 variants. At the level of the study: Donor participated within the Ad26.COV2.S arm of the COV1001 trial. Study-level results: Total responses of T cells may have been underestimated by the analyses of TCR breadth and depth.

This table comes from immunoSEQ multiplex PCR, and its TCRdb copy is limited to in-frame clones, with some not included. The profile shows over 400,000 clones, about nine tenths of them singletons. With regard to this clone: Its antigen is unidentified.

Stated treatment: some 20 received Ad26.COV2.S at low or high dose, single or two shots; roughly 5 received placebo; per-sample allocation not given. Vaccine and placebo recipients were sampled on day 63 after the first injection. SARS-CoV-2 spike from the Wuhan strain was encoded by the vaccine, an Ad26 vector. CDR1 and CDR2 from the germline V gene are SGHKS and YYEKEE (reference sequence). This CDR3 comprises 14 residues. J lost 6 bases, V lost 2 bases, and 4 bases had no gene match. This TCR came from a person between 18 and 65 years old who received the Ad26.COV2.S COVID-19 vaccine or a placebo. The chain employs TRBV5-5 and TRBJ2-3, with TRBD2 matching over 9 bases. The source was peripheral blood, collected in a trial of Ad26.COV2.S vaccine versus placebo. This CDR3 reads CASSLLAGADTQYF. The CDR3 DNA reads as TGTGCCAGCAGCTTATTAGCGGGGGCGGATACGCAGTATTTT.